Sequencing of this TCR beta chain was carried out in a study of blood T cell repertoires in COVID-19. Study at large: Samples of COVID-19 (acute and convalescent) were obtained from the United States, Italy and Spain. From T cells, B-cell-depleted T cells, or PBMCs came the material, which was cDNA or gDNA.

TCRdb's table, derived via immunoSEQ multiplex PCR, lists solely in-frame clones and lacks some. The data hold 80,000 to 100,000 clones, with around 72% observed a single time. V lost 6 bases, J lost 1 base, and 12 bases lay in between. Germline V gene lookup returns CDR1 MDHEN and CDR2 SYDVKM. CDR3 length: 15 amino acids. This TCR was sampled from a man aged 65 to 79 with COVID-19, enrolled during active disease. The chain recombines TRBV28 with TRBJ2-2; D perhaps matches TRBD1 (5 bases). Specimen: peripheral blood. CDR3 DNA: TGTGCCAGCAGGCCTTACACAGGGAACACCGGGGAGCTGTTTTTT. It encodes CASRPYTGNTGELFF. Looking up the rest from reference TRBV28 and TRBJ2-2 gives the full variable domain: DVKVTQSSRYLVKRTGEKVFLECVQDMDHENMFWYRQDPGLGLRLIYFSYDVKMKEKGDIPEGYSVSREKKERFSLILESASTNQTSMYLCASRPYTGNTGELFFGEGSRLTVL.